The 24 T cell receptor beta chains reported below all come from one sample, sequenced in a study of CXCR3-negative and CXCR3-positive naive CD8 T cells. Study-level results: TRB CDR3s of CXCR3-positive naive cells were more hydrophobic than those of CXCR3-negative naive cells.

No antigen is known for these receptors. The study made its TRB cDNA libraries by 5' RACE, adding UMI labels. Each CDR3 protein gets one entry in TCRdb, which reprocessed the 5' RACE reads and gives no DNA. This sample contains approximately 90,000 distinct CDR3 sequences. The sample comprised naive CXCR3+ CD8+ T cells from blood. Described subset: CD45RO-CCR7+CD27+CD95- naive CD8+ T cells expressing CXCR3 (TNR3+). These TCRs come from a human donor in good health. Some clones in this sample may be carry-over from other donors' samples.

The V call is TRBV12-3 or TRBV12-4, the J call TRBJ2-7; TCRdb outputs TRBD1, but without DNA this stays unchecked. The CDR3 has 20 residues. CDR3 protein: CASSFLLGDRVFRTDYEQYF.

The genes are TRBV3-1 and TRBJ1-1. This CDR3 contains 14 residues. From germline, CDR1 is LGHDT and CDR2 YNNKEL (reference sequence). Here the CDR3 reads CASSQENGNTEAFF.

The gene calls are TRBV7-9 and TRBJ2-7; no DNA is available, so the TRBD2 call from TCRdb remains unchecked. Germline CDR1 is SEHNR and CDR2 is FQNEAQ (reference sequence). The length of the CDR3 is 14 residues. This CDR3 is CASSPTSALYEQYF.

CDR3 sequence: CASSSRWGYTGELFF. The chain is built from TRBV9 and TRBJ2-2; the TCRdb D gene call, TRBD1, has no DNA to confirm it. In germline, CDR1 is SGDLS, CDR2 YYNGEE. CDR3 length: 15 amino acids.

The V and J genes are TRBV27 and TRBJ1-6; the TCRdb D gene call, TRBD1, has no DNA to confirm it. The germline gives CDR1 MNHEY, CDR2 SMNVEV (reference sequence). The CDR3 is made up of 13 amino acids. CDR3 region: CATGVQGSSPLHF.

This chain joins TRBV28 and TRBJ2-5; TCRdb picks TRBD1, but there is no DNA to check that call. CDR1 is MDHEN and CDR2 is SYDVKM in the germline V gene. The CDR3 totals 14 residues. This chain's CDR3 is CASSFTTGRETQYF.

This chain uses TRBV28 with TRBJ2-1. The CDR3 loop spans 14 amino acids. CDR1 is MDHEN and CDR2 is SYDVKM in the germline V gene. The CDR3 loop is CASSLLGTYNEQFF. Based on the CDR3 plus reference TRBV28 and TRBJ2-1, the full variable domain is DVKVTQSSRYLVKRTGEKVFLECVQDMDHENMFWYRQDPGLGLRLIYFSYDVKMKEKGDIPEGYSVSREKKERFSLILESASTNQTSMYLCASSLLGTYNEQFFGPGTRLTVL.

V and J are TRBV7-9 and TRBJ2-1; TCRdb's D call of TRBD1 is untestable without DNA. The CDR3 sequence is 15 residues long. The germline V gene encodes CDR1 SEHNR and CDR2 FQNEAQ (reference sequence). CDR3 sequence reads: CASSFSGGAGNEQFF.

This chain links TRBV29-1 with TRBJ1-1. The CDR3 runs to 14 residues. CDR1 is SQVTM, CDR2 ANQGSEA, per germline. CDR3 in amino acids: CSVEVKVRNTEAFF. Variable domain in full (rest from reference TRBV29-1 and TRBJ1-1): SAVISQKPSRDICQRGTSLTIQCQVDSQVTMMFWYRQQPGQSLTLIATANQGSEATYESGFVIDKFPISRPNLTFSTLTVSNMSPEDSSIYLCSVEVKVRNTEAFFGQGTRLTVV.

Here the CDR3 reads CASSYSMTPGKNIQYF. This sequence joins TRBV6-6 and TRBJ2-4; the D call of TRBD1 rests on TCRdb alone, since no DNA is present to check it. Germline V gene data show CDR1 as MNHNY and CDR2 as SVGAGI (reference sequence). The CDR3 loop spans 16 amino acids.

The gene calls are TRBV6-4 and TRBJ2-3. The CDR3 length is 13 residues. The V gene's germline CDR1 is MRHNA and CDR2 SNTAGT. CDR3: CASSDYSTDTQYF.

The J gene is TRBJ1-5, the V gene TRBV5-1; TCRdb lists TRBD1, though no DNA is available to test this call. CDR1 is SGHRS and CDR2 is YFSETQ in the germline V gene. The CDR3 has 13 residues. The CDR3 spells CASSLTGSQPQHF.

J is TRBJ2-3 and V is TRBV5-3; checking the TCRdb D call of TRBD2 is not possible without DNA. TRBV5-3 is marked as an open reading frame, function uncertain. This CDR3 is built from 18 residues. This CDR3 reads CARSLVSSGGAYGDTQYF.

The chain employs TRBV6-5 and TRBJ2-3; there is no DNA to check the TCRdb D call of TRBD2. CDR3 length equals 16 residues. From germline, CDR1 is MNHEY and CDR2 SVGAGI. The CDR3 here is CASTPGLLISTDTQYF.

This chain connects TRBV6-5 to TRBJ1-5. Germline CDR1 and CDR2: MNHEY and SVGAGI. The CDR3 is 15 residues long. CDR3 protein: CASSYSAGPNQPQHF.

The V gene is TRBV16, the J gene TRBJ2-1. Per germline, CDR1 KGHSY and CDR2 FQNENV. The CDR3 runs 12 residues. The CDR3 spells CASSHWDNEQFF.

V gene TRBV9 combines with J gene TRBJ2-1; checking the TCRdb D call of TRBD1 is not possible without DNA. Germline V CDR1 and CDR2: SGDLS, YYNGEE. The CDR3 contains 14 residues. The CDR3 loop is CASSPGTGKNEQFF.

V usage is TRBV4-1 and J usage is TRBJ2-5; there is no DNA to check the TCRdb D call of TRBD2. The CDR3 has 14 residues. Germline CDR1 reads MGHRA; CDR2 reads YSYEKL. Here the CDR3 reads CASSPTRDGETQYF.

The V call is TRBV4-3, the J call TRBJ2-1; the TCRdb call, TRBD1, lacks DNA for checking. The CDR3 loop spans 16 amino acids. CDR1 is LGHNA, CDR2 YSLEER, per germline. CDR3 sequence reads: CASSQNGAVAHNEQFF.

The chain uses TRBV7-9 and TRBJ2-5; the D call of TRBD2 rests on TCRdb alone, since no DNA is present to check it. The CDR3 is made up of 15 amino acids. CDR1 and CDR2 from the germline V gene are SEHNR and FQNEAQ (reference sequence). The CDR3 here is CASSPTSGVQETQYF.

CDR3 region: CASSLSQFSDEQYF. J is TRBJ2-7 and V is TRBV28. CDR1 and CDR2 (germline): MDHEN, SYDVKM. The CDR3 extends over 14 amino acids.

This chain connects TRBV7-6 to TRBJ2-1; TCRdb reports TRBD1, a call that lacks DNA to check it against. The CDR3 runs to 17 residues. From germline, CDR1 is SGHVS and CDR2 FNYEAQ. The CDR3 loop reads CASSPRGTAATYNEQFF. Full variable domain (remainder filled in from reference TRBV7-6 and TRBJ2-1): GAGVSQSPRYKVTKRGQDVALRCDPISGHVSLYWYRQALGQGPEFLTYFNYEAQQDKSGLPNDRFSAERPEGSISTLTIQRTEQRDSAMYRCASSPRGTAATYNEQFFGPGTRLTVL.

The genes are TRBV4-1 and TRBJ1-5; TCRdb's D call, TRBD1, is unchecked because there is no DNA. CDR3 length equals 19 residues. The germline CDR1 and CDR2 sequences are MGHRA and YSYEKL. Here the CDR3 reads CASSHVPAGTVNSNQPQHF.

V and J are TRBV15 and TRBJ2-7; TCRdb selects TRBD1, and the lack of DNA leaves this call unchecked. Germline V gives CDR1 LNHNV, CDR2 YYDKDF (reference sequence). This CDR3 has 14 residues. The CDR3 sequence: CATSRDRGKNEQYF.